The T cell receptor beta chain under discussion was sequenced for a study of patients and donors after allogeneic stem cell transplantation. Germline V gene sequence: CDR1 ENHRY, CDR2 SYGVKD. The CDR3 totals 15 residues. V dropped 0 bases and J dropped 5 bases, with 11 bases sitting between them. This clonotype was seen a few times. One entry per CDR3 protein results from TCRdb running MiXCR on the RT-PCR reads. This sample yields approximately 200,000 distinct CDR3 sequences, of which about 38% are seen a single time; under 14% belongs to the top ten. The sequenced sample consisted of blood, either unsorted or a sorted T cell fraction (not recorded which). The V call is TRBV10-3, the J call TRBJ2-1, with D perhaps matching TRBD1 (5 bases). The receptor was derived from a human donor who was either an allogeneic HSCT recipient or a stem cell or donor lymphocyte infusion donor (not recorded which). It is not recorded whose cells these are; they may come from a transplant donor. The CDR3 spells CAISESRQGNNEQFF. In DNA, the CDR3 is TGTGCCATCAGTGAGTCTAGGCAGGGAAACAATGAGCAGTTCTTC.